The present TCR beta chain was sequenced within a study of cytomegalovirus exposure and HLA in healthy donors. Overall study: Sequencing of about 179 million T cells in an earlier analysis found around 100 million unique TCR beta sequences. Caucasian-associated ancestry cluster membership applied to under 85% of approximately 400 genotyped donors. Overall study results and limits: Later analysis identified 16,000 or so TCR beta sequences associated with HLA alleles, using a false discovery rate threshold of 0.05.

V shed 3 bases and J 8 bases; nucleotides not matched to a gene: 9. Germline values: CDR1 LNHDA, CDR2 SQIVND (reference sequence). The CDR3 has 14 residues. As concerns this clone: Antigen: not known.

The PCR had 60 Vbeta and 13 Jbeta primers. Authors' data handling: It was a later analysis that counted roughly 80 million unique TCR beta chains, of which around 11 million were shared. Measured with immunoSEQ multiplex PCR; TCRdb has only the in-frame clones, and not every one. The V and J calls and clone size are taken from that table; D and trimming were inferred from the DNA. The listing records tens of thousands of clones. The chain links TRBV19 to TRBJ1-2; 7 positions match TRBD1. The material sequenced was PBMCs. The receptor's source is a man aged 50 or older in good health and CMV-seronegative. CDR3 amino acids: CASSIPTGIEGYTF. The DNA of the CDR3 is TGTGCCAGTAGTATCCCGACAGGGATTGAGGGCTACACCTTC.